Reported below is one T cell receptor (beta chain). Sequencing was performed with immunoSEQ multiplex PCR; in TCRdb, only in-frame clones are kept and a portion is missing. The profile covers about 82,000 clones, with 96% appearing a single time and 0.37% taken by the ten largest. The data stem from a study of technical replicates of blood from a handful of donors. The germline V gene encodes CDR1 MDHEN and CDR2 SYDVKM. Between the trimmed V and J ends, which lost 7 bases and 0 bases, there was a span of 13 bases. The CDR3 is 15 amino acids. Sequenced input: T cells isolated from PBMCs. The sequence derives from a human donor in good health. The chain carries TRBV28 and TRBJ1-5; D gene unclear. The chain's CDR3 is CASTLPPGSNQPQHF. In nucleotides, the CDR3 is TGTGCCAGCACCCTTCCCCCAGGTAGCAATCAGCCCCAGCATTTT.